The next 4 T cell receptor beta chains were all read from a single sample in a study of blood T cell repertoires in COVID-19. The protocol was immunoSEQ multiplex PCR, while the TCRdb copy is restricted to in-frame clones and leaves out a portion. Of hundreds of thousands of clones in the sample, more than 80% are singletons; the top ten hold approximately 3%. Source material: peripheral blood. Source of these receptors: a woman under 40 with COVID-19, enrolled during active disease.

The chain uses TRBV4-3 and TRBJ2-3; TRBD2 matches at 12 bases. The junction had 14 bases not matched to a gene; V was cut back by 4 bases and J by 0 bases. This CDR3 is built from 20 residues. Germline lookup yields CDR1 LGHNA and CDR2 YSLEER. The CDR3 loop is CASSRSPASGRVGSTDTQYF. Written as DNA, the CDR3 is TGCGCCAGCAGCCGTAGCCCCGCTAGCGGGAGGGTTGGGAGCACAGATACGCAGTATTTT.

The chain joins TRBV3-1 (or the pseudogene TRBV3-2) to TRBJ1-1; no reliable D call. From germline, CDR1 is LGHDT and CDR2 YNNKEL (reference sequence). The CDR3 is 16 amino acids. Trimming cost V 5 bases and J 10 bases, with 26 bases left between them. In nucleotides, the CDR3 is TGTGCCAGCAGCAAAGGGAGCGGGTTAACCTCCCTCGGAGCTTTCTTT. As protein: CASSKGSGLTSLGAFF.

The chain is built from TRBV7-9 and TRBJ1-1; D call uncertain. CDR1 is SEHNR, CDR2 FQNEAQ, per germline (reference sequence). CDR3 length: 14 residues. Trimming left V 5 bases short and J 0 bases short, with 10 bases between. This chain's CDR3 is CASSRERMNTEAFF. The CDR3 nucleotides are TGTGCCAGCAGCCGAGAGAGAATGAACACTGAAGCTTTCTTT.

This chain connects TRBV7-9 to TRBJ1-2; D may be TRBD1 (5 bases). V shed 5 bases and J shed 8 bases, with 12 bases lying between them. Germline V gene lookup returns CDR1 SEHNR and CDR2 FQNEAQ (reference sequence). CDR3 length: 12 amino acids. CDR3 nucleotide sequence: TGTGCCAGCAGCCCAGGGCGAGAGGGCTACACCTTC. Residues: CASSPGREGYTF.